This TCR beta chain is drawn from a study of lung T cells in sarcoidosis with Löfgren's syndrome. General study findings and limits: Multiple Löfgren's syndrome patients reportedly shared TRAV12-1 and TRBV2 CDR3 motifs, suggesting public CD4+ TCRs. TRAV12-1 preferentially paired with TRBV2, with homologous CDR3s. The most expanded V genes in Löfgren's patients were reportedly TRAV12-1 and TRBV2.

TCRdb passed the reads through MiXCR, listing each CDR3 protein once. The table records 8,500 to 9,500 distinct CDR3 sequences, over 20% of them present only once. This CDR3 contains 15 residues. Germline V lookup: CDR1 SGHRS, CDR2 YFSETQ. V was pared by 0 bases and J by 4 bases, with 6 bases of the junction left unmatched. Ten or more counts support this clonotype. The antigen remains undetermined. The chain joins TRBV5-1 to TRBJ1-1; 7 bases agree with TRBD1. Sequenced: CD4+ T cells from bronchoalveolar lavage fluid. The origin of this receptor is a human donor with sarcoidosis (Löfgren's syndrome or another form), or a control subject (not recorded which). The CDR3 is CASSLGRGQSTEAFF. The DNA for the CDR3 is TGCGCCAGCAGCTTGGGAAGGGGGCAGAGCACTGAAGCTTTCTTT.